These T cell receptor beta chains were read from a single sample in a study of vaccination and CD4 T cells after COVID-19. Using its own MiXCR run on the PCR reads, TCRdb lists one record per CDR3 protein. The sample contains approximately 20,000 distinct CDR3 sequences, roughly 60% of which appear only once. Sequences were derived from CD4+ T cells from blood, sampled after SARS-CoV-2 vaccination. The receptors come from a human donor who had recovered from COVID-19. CDR3s include the opening cysteine and the closing phenylalanine or tryptophan. Fields, in order: clone size, V gene, D gene, J gene, CDR3 protein, CDR3 DNA. D genes are given only for firm matches. The size field is filled for only some rows; it gives once, few, many or a size class.

few	TRBV19	-	TRBJ1-2	CASSIIWAANYGYTF	TGTGCCAGTAGTATTATTTGGGCAGCTAACTATGGCTACACCTTC
-	TRBV4-3	TRBD1	TRBJ2-5	CASSPRIGQAGSGTQYF	TGCGCCAGCAGCCCCCGCATCGGACAGGCCGGATCGGGGACCCAGTACTTC
-	TRBV7-6	TRBD2	TRBJ2-7	CASSAGLAGGSYEQYF	TGTGCCAGCAGCGCAGGACTAGCGGGAGGGAGCTACGAGCAGTACTTC
-	TRBV2	-	TRBJ1-6	CASSELLSYNSPLHF	TGTGCCAGCAGTGAGCTGCTCTCCTATAATTCACCCCTCCACTTT
-	TRBV7-3	-	TRBJ2-1	CASSLTSSYNEQFF	TGTGCCAGCAGCTTAACTAGCAGCTACAATGAGCAGTTCTTC
few	TRBV6-1	-	TRBJ2-3	CASRPDWVREDTQYF	TGTGCCAGCAGACCGGATTGGGTTAGGGAAGATACGCAGTATTTT
-	TRBV20-1	-	TRBJ1-5	CSARRGNQPQHF	TGCAGTGCTAGGCGGGGGAATCAGCCCCAGCATTTT
few	TRBV15	-	TRBJ1-5	CATSRPLTGQPQHF	TGTGCCACCAGCAGGCCCCTGACAGGTCAGCCCCAGCATTTT
-	TRBV2	-	TRBJ2-7	CAGKVLDSTTYEQYF	TGTGCCGGCAAAGTTTTAGACTCCACTACCTACGAGCAGTACTTC
-	TRBV6-1	TRBD2	TRBJ2-5	CASSTGTRTYQETQYF	TGTGCCAGCAGCACCGGGACTAGAACGTACCAAGAGACCCAGTACTTC
-	TRBV10-3	-	TRBJ1-2	CAISEVGDYGYTF	TGTGCCATCAGTGAAGTAGGGGACTATGGCTACACCTTC
-	TRBV7-8	-	TRBJ2-3	CAVGPATDTQYF	TGTGCCGTTGGACCTGCCACAGATACGCAGTATTTT
once	TRBV19	TRBD2	TRBJ2-3	CASSEAGTSDTQYF	TGTGCCAGTAGCGAAGCGGGAACGTCAGATACGCAGTATTTT
-	TRBV7-2	-	TRBJ2-5	CASSRRGETQYF	TGTGCCAGCAGTCGGAGGGGGGAGACCCAGTACTTC
-	TRBV27	-	TRBJ2-2	CASSFRAGELFF	TGTGCCAGCAGTTTTCGGGCCGGGGAGCTGTTTTTT
few	TRBV2	-	TRBJ1-5	CASKRTAHQPQHF	TGTGCCAGCAAAAGGACAGCTCATCAGCCCCAGCATTTT
few	TRBV20-1	TRBD2	TRBJ2-7	CSARTGTSGSHEQYF	TGCAGTGCTAGGACCGGGACTAGCGGGAGCCACGAGCAGTACTTC
-	TRBV7-3	TRBD2	TRBJ2-2	CASSLGSPTAGGGELFF	TGTGCCAGCAGCTTAGGGAGCCCGACTGCGGGAGGCGGGGAGCTGTTTTTT
once	TRBV20-1	-	TRBJ2-1	CSAVWWGAPNEQFF	TGCAGTGCTGTTTGGTGGGGAGCCCCCAATGAGCAGTTCTTC
-	TRBV6-2/TRBV6-3	TRBD2	TRBJ2-1	CASSYRRDYFHNEQFF	TGTGCCAGCAGTTACAGGCGGGACTATTTTCACAATGAGCAGTTCTTC
-	TRBV19	-	TRBJ2-6	CASITWSSGANVLTF	TGTGCCAGTATAACGTGGAGTTCTGGGGCCAACGTCCTGACTTTC
-	TRBV7-2	-	TRBJ2-6	CASSLYAPGAGANVLTF	TGTGCCAGCAGCTTATATGCCCCGGGAGCTGGGGCCAACGTCCTGACTTTC
-	TRBV11-2	TRBD2	TRBJ2-2	CASSFLISSGPNTGELFF	TGTGCCAGCAGCTTCCTCATCTCTAGCGGACCGAACACCGGGGAGCTGTTTTTT
once	TRBV28	-	TRBJ1-2	CASSDSIYGYTF	TGTGCCAGCAGCGACAGCATCTATGGCTACACCTTC
-	TRBV19	-	TRBJ2-2	CASSPLLSKELFF	TGTGCCAGTAGTCCACTACTTAGCAAGGAGCTGTTTTTT
-	TRBV28	TRBD1	TRBJ2-1	CASGGPGQGANEQFF	TGTGCCAGCGGAGGACCGGGACAGGGGGCTAATGAGCAGTTCTTC
-	TRBV19	-	TRBJ1-1	CASSLRRAEAFF	TGTGCCAGTAGTCTAAGACGGGCGGAAGCTTTCTTT
-	TRBV28	-	TRBJ1-4	CASSSSPDRSKLFF	TGTGCCAGCAGTTCTTCCCCAGACAGGAGTAAACTGTTTTTT
-	TRBV20-1	-	TRBJ1-2	CSAPDRGNYGYTF	TGCAGTGCCCCCGATCGGGGGAACTATGGCTACACCTTC
-	TRBV7-9	-	TRBJ2-1	CASSLVLAKGNEQFF	TGTGCCAGCAGCTTAGTTCTAGCGAAGGGCAATGAGCAGTTCTTC
few	TRBV20-1	-	TRBJ2-2	CSARAATGYGELFF	TGCAGTGCTAGAGCGGCGACTGGGTACGGGGAGCTGTTTTTT
-	TRBV20-1	-	TRBJ2-4	CSARGTAVAKNIQYF	TGCAGTGCTAGAGGGACCGCAGTAGCCAAAAACATTCAGTACTTC
few	TRBV6-5	TRBD1	TRBJ1-2	CASSYRVTTGGNYGYTF	TGTGCCAGCAGTTATAGGGTAACGACAGGGGGGAACTATGGCTACACCTTC
-	TRBV7-8	-	TRBJ2-7	CASSLMGLGTLEQYF	TGTGCCAGCAGCCTGATGGGACTGGGAACGTTGGAGCAGTACTTC
-	TRBV6-1	-	TRBJ2-1	CASSRPTRGDNEQFF	TGTGCCAGCAGCCGACCAACCAGAGGGGACAATGAGCAGTTCTTC
-	TRBV20-1	-	TRBJ2-7	CSATGTITYEQYF	TGCAGTGCTACCGGGACCATTACCTACGAGCAGTACTTC
-	TRBV12-3/TRBV12-4	TRBD1	TRBJ2-5	CASSSTGGPATQYF	TGTGCCAGCAGTTCGACAGGGGGGCCAGCGACCCAGTACTTC
-	TRBV19	-	TRBJ1-5	CASSNTGVRPQHF	TGTGCCAGTAGTAATACGGGGGTCCGGCCCCAGCATTTT
-	TRBV6-1	-	TRBJ2-7	CASSEGGEQYF	TGTGCCAGCAGTGAAGGGGGCGAGCAGTACTTC
few	TRBV20-1	-	TRBJ1-1	CSTMEGDTEAFF	TGCAGTACCATGGAGGGGGACACTGAAGCTTTCTTT
-	TRBV27	-	TRBJ2-5	CASRDYRQETQYF	TGTGCCAGCAGGGACTACCGACAAGAGACCCAGTACTTC
few	TRBV27	-	TRBJ2-5	CASSTTDSPETQYF	TGTGCCAGCAGTACTACGGACTCTCCGGAGACCCAGTACTTC
-	TRBV6-1	TRBD1	TRBJ1-1	CASSQLGTGLVFF	TGTGCCAGCAGCCAATTAGGGACAGGGTTGGTTTTCTTT
-	TRBV20-1	-	TRBJ2-5	CSAIRLRHQETQYF	TGCAGTGCTATTAGGCTCAGGCACCAAGAGACCCAGTACTTC
few	TRBV28	-	TRBJ1-5	CASSFLKGGNQPQHF	TGTGCCAGCAGTTTCCTGAAGGGAGGCAATCAGCCCCAGCATTTT
-	TRBV18	TRBD1	TRBJ2-7	CASSPQGQGAGEQYF	TGTGCCAGCTCACCTCAAGGACAGGGGGCGGGCGAGCAGTACTTC